The sequence of this T cell receptor (beta chain) was determined in a study of CD8+CD57+ T cells in acquired aplastic anemia (dated by TCRdb to 2016 to 2019). In terms of the full investigation: On average, sorted CD4+ and CD8+ cells yielded 3.2 ug of extracted DNA, with a range of roughly 0.18 to 30 ug. CD8+CD57+ expansion was defined as a frequency above the mean frequency observed in healthy subjects. Overall study outcomes, separate from this receptor: Patients and healthy controls showed no significant difference in CD8+ Simpson's diversity (P=0.060). Fewer than 35 CD8+ CDR3 sequences were found to be shared between patients and controls, but these sequences appeared to be highly expressed in patients and within the immunodominant clones of the patients.

In regard to this clonotype: The target of this receptor is not known. Base qualities are not provided; no much larger clone lies one nucleotide away.

Profiling of TCR beta VDJ combinations and CDR3 sequences used genomic DNA as the template. An Illumina HiSeq 2000 was the platform used for TCR repertoire sequencing. As for the authors' bioinformatics: Repertoires were assessed using TRBV/TRBJ rearrangement plots, CDR3 size and DJ length profiles, and Simpson's diversity index. The most abundant DNA sequence in the deep sequencing data was defined as the immunodominant clone. CDR3 amino acid sequences were checked for sharing across subjects and were also compared against the VDJdb database and published repertoires. TCRdb ran its own pipeline on the public reads, namely fastp trimming at Q25 and MiXCR clone calling, and kept in-frame beta chains. All rows with the same CDR3 protein become a single entry with the most common DNA and genes. The V and J calls shown here were made by TCRdb, not taken from the authors' results. The sample table records 180,000 or so distinct CDR3 sequences; about 60% of these occur just once. Roughly 46% of the sample rests with the top ten.

Taken from the germline V gene, the CDR1 and CDR2 loops are SQVTM and ANQGSEA. The CDR3 numbers 14 residues from cysteine through phenylalanine. The read is trimmed to its CDR3 DNA, 42 bases read in frame from base 1. V gives up 5 bases and J gives up 2 bases, and the segment between their germline ends measures 14 bases. Patients chosen for sequencing had shown expansion of CD8+CD57+ cells by flow cytometry. Every patient had severe acquired aplastic anemia, diagnosed using the International Study of Aplastic Anemia and Agranulocytosis and Camitta criteria. No therapy had been received by the patients at the time of blood sampling. The study deep-sequenced TCR repertoires of sorted CD4+ and CD8+ blood T cells from severe aplastic anemia patients and healthy subjects. Patients were enrolled under clinicaltrials.gov protocols 00001620, 01623167, 00001397, 00071045, 00081523 and 00961064 in the USA. Ficoll-Paque density gradient centrifugation was used to isolate peripheral blood mononuclear cells. Before DNA was extracted, CD4+ and CD8+ T cells were sorted using either FACS or magnetic beads.

Input material: sorted CD4+, CD8+, or CD8+CD57+ T cells (not recorded which) from PBMCs. The TCR originated in a human donor with aplastic anemia. The receptor chain draws on TRBV29-1 and TRBJ2-3, and TRBD1 may be the D gene, going by 7 matching bases. The CDR3 protein is CSVRTGLYTDTQYF. Here is the DNA: TGCAGCGTTAGGACAGGACTATACACAGATACGCAGTATTTT.